Sequencing of this TCR beta chain was carried out in a study of CD8 T cells in ankylosing spondylitis. Study-level results: Within ankylosing spondylitis blood, a TCR beta motif made up of roughly eight highly homologous variants appeared to be characteristic. Disease-linked clones were reportedly significantly enriched in matched ankylosing spondylitis synovial fluid.

MiXCR, run by TCRdb on the 5' RACE reads, gives a single entry per CDR3 protein. Here the sample spans around 770,000 distinct CDR3 sequences, approximately 12% being singletons. This clonotype was detected many times. Its antigen is not identified. Deletions cut 4 bases from V and 10 bases from J, with 8 bases between. There are 11 residues in the CDR3. V is TRBV12-3 or TRBV12-4 and J is TRBJ2-1, with a possible D match to TRBD2 (6 bases). Sequenced material: blood, either unsorted or a sorted T cell fraction (not recorded which). This sequence was found in a male donor with ankylosing spondylitis. The CDR3 reads CASSWDSEQFF. In DNA form, the CDR3 reads TGTGCCAGCAGTTGGGACTCCGAGCAGTTCTTC.